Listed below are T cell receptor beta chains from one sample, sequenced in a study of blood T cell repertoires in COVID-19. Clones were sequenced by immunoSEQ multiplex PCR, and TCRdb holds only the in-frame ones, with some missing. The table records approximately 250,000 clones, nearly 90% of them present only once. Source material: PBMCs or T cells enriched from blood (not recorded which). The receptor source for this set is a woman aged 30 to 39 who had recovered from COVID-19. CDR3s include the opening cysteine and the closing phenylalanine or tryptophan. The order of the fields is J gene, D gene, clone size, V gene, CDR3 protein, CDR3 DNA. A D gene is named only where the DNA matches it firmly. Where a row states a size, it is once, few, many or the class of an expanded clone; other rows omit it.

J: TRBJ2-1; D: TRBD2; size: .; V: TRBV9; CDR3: CASSSRTSGRATNEQFF; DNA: TGTGCCAGCAGCTCCCGGACTAGCGGGAGAGCCACGAATGAGCAGTTCTTC
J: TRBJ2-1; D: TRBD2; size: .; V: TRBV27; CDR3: CASSPGTSGNNEQFF; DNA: TGTGCCAGCAGTCCTGGGACTAGCGGTAACAATGAGCAGTTCTTC
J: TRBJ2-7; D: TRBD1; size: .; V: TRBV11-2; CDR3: CASSGTGVYEQYF; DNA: TGTGCCAGCAGCGGGACAGGGGTCTACGAGCAGTACTTC
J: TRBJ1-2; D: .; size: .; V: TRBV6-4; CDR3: CASSETGQTFNYGYTF; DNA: TGTGCCAGCAGTGAAACCGGACAGACCTTCAACTATGGCTACACCTTC
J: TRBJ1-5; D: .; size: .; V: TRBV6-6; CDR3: CASSTGQPQHF; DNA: TGTGCCAGCAGCACAGGTCAGCCCCAGCATTTT
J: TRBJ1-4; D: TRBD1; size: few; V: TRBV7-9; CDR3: CASSLGDRGTNEKLFF; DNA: TGTGCCAGCAGCTTAGGGGACAGGGGTACTAATGAAAAACTGTTTTTT
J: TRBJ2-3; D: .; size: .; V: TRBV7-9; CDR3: CASSSVTDTQYF; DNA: TGTGCCAGCAGCTCCGTCACAGATACGCAGTATTTT
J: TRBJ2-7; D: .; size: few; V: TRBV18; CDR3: CASSRESYEQYF; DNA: TGTGCCAGCTCCCGTGAGTCCTACGAGCAGTACTTC
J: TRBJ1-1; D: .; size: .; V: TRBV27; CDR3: CASSLSRRNTEAFF; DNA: TGTGCCAGCAGTTTATCAAGGAGAAACACTGAAGCTTTCTTT
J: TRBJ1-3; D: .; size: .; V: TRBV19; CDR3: CASSNTVVAGNTIYF; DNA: TGTGCCAGTAGTAATACGGTCGTTGCTGGAAACACCATATATTTT
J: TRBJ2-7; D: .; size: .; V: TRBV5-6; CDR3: CASSLAGVSSYEQYF; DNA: TGTGCCAGCAGCTTGGCGGGGGTGAGCTCCTACGAGCAGTACTTC
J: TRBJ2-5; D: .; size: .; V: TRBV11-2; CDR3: CASSTETRTQYF; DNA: TGTGCCAGCAGCACCGAAACGCGGACCCAGTACTTC
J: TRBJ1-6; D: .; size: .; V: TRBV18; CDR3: CASSPRQQGTGNSPLHF; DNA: TGTGCCAGCTCACCACGGCAACAGGGCACAGGGAATTCACCCCTCCACTTT
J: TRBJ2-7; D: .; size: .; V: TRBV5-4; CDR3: CASSLGGFRREQYF; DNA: TGTGCCAGCAGCTTGGGGGGATTTAGGAGGGAGCAGTACTTC
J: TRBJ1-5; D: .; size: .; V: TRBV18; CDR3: CASSLQFLQPQHF; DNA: TGTGCCAGCTCACTACAGTTCCTCCAGCCCCAGCATTTT
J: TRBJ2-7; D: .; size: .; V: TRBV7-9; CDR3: CASSPSGSYEQYF; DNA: TGTGCCAGCAGCCCTTCGGGTTCCTACGAGCAGTACTTC
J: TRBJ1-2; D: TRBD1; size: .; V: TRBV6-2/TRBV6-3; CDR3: CASSISQGNYGYTF; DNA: TGTGCCAGCAGTATATCACAGGGGAACTATGGCTACACCTTC
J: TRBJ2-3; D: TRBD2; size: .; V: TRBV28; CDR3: CASSGLSGGSSAITQYF; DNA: TGTGCCAGCAGTGGCTTATCGGGGGGGAGTTCGGCGATTACGCAGTATTTT
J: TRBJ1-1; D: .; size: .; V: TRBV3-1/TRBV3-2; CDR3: CASTPGGQMNTEAFF; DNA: TGTGCCAGCACCCCAGGAGGACAGATGAACACTGAAGCTTTCTTT
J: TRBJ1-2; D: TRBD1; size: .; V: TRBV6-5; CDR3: CASRNRGPTYGYTF; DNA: TGTGCCAGCAGGAACAGGGGCCCCACCTATGGCTACACCTTC
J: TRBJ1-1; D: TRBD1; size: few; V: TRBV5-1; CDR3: CASTRVPGTANTEAFF; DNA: TGCGCCAGCACGAGGGTACCCGGGACAGCCAACACTGAAGCTTTCTTT
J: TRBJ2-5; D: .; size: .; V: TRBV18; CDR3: CASSPPSKGRETQYF; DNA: TGTGCCAGCTCACCACCCTCAAAGGGGCGAGAGACCCAGTACTTC